This T cell receptor beta chain was identified in a study of T cells in Graves' hyperthyroidism and ophthalmopathy. Study-level points and caveats: The authors' 13 V-J model separated ophthalmopathy from stable hyperthyroidism. Among clonotypes expanded in thyroid above 0.001, most were also found in blood.

This clonotype has just a few counts. Its antigen is still unknown. TCR beta CDR3 regions were amplified from RNA transcripts. With the HTBI primer set, the TCR CDR3 went through a first round of RT-PCR. TCRdb reprocessed the multiplex PCR reads with MiXCR, giving one entry per CDR3 protein. The table records 350,000 to 400,000 distinct CDR3 sequences, 14% to 15% of them present only once. Stable Graves' hyperthyroidism meant no ophthalmopathy progression within 18 months. Exclusion of patients followed from uncontrolled infection, other autoimmune disease, pregnancy or lactation. The source material was blood. This receptor was obtained from a woman in her twenties or thirties with Graves' hyperthyroidism.

In DNA, the CDR3 is TGTGCCAGTAGTACCCCACAGCTCCGGGACCAGTACTTC. Amino acids: CASSTPQLRDQYF. The chain has TRBV19 and TRBJ2-5; D possibly corresponds to TRBD2 (5 bases). V was shortened by 4 bases and J by 10 bases, with 16 bases between the two germline ends. This CDR3 region has 13 residues. The V gene's germline CDR1 is LNHDA and CDR2 SQIVND (reference sequence).